One and the same sample provided the 17 T cell receptor beta chains below, sequenced in a study of T cell repertoires in cytomegalovirus infection. TCRdb ran MiXCR on the reads and lists one entry per CDR3 protein. The table has 200,000 or so distinct CDR3 sequences, 35% to 45% seen once; the top ten hold roughly three fifths. These receptors lack a known antigen. Here the sequenced sample was CD8+ T cells from cultured PBMCs, taken from culture after CMV antigen stimulation. These receptors were obtained from a human donor in good health (CMV status not recorded). Some clones in this sample may be carry-over from other donors' samples.

This clonotype was seen a few times. The chain is built from TRBV28 and TRBJ2-5, with TRBD1 matching over 8 bases. The CDR3 spans 12 residues. The germline V gene has CDR1 MDHEN and CDR2 SYDVKM. Unmatched junction bases numbered 4, after V lost 6 bases and J lost 7 bases. DNA for the CDR3: TGTGCCAGCAGCTTTGGACAGGGGACCCAGTACTTC. Translated: CASSFGQGTQYF. The entire variable domain, with the rest obtained from reference TRBV28 and TRBJ2-5, is as follows: DVKVTQSSRYLVKRTGEKVFLECVQDMDHENMFWYRQDPGLGLRLIYFSYDVKMKEKGDIPEGYSVSREKKERFSLILESASTNQTSMYLCASSFGQGTQYFGPGTRLLVL.

This clonotype was seen a handful of times. The gene calls are TRBV7-3 and TRBJ2-1; 8 bases map to TRBD2. Germline CDR1 and CDR2: SGHTA and FQGTGA. The CDR3 extends over 18 amino acids. The V and J ends lost 2 bases and 0 bases, in that order; junction bases with no gene match: 9. Here the CDR3 reads CASSLVPSGSSSYNEQFF. DNA of the CDR3: TGTGCCAGCAGCTTAGTCCCTAGCGGGTCTAGCTCCTACAATGAGCAGTTCTTC. Full variable domain (outside the CDR3, taken from reference TRBV7-3 and TRBJ2-1): GAGVSQTPSNKVTEKGKYVELRCDPISGHTALYWYRQSLGQGPEFLIYFQGTGAADDSGLPNDRFFAVRPEGSVSTLKIQRTERGDSAVYLCASSLVPSGSSSYNEQFFGPGTRLTVL.

This rearrangement joins TRBV7-8 to TRBJ1-2; D possibly corresponds to TRBD1 (5 bases). The CDR3 spans 14 residues. Trimming shortened V by 1 base and J by 4 bases, and 10 bases separated the two germline ends. Looked up from germline, CDR1 is SGHVS and CDR2 is FQNEAQ. For the CDR3, the DNA is TGTGCCAGCAGCTTAGTGTCAGGGTCCTATGGCTACACCTTC. Amino acid sequence: CASSLVSGSYGYTF.

This chain links TRBV20-1 with TRBJ2-7; D call uncertain. The CDR3 is 13 residues long. Trimming cost V 1 base and J 1 base, with 8 bases left between them. Germline CDR1 and CDR2: DFQATT and SNEGSKA (reference sequence). The CDR3 is CSARGPVSYEQYF. The CDR3, as DNA: TGCAGTGCTAGAGGACCAGTATCCTACGAGCAGTACTTC.

CDR3 nucleotides: TGTGCCAGCAGTGAACTGGGAGCGAGCTCCTACGAGCAGTACTTC. It specifies CASSELGASSYEQYF. The gene calls are TRBV6-1 and TRBJ2-7, with a possible D match to TRBD2 (5 bases). Germline V gives CDR1 MNHNS, CDR2 SASEGT. The CDR3 contains 15 residues. Deletions cut 2 bases from V and 0 bases from J, with 11 bases between.

In its sample, this clonotype was seen a few times. The rearrangement links TRBV12-5 to TRBJ2-7; D is uncertain. Trimming shortened V by 2 bases and J by 2 bases, and 4 bases separated the two germline ends. Germline CDR1 is LGHNT and CDR2 is FRNRAP. The CDR3 sequence is 12 residues long. The CDR3 DNA is TGTGCTAGTGGTTTGAGCACCTACGAGCAGTACTTC. This translates into CASGLSTYEQYF.

The chain has TRBV7-3 and TRBJ2-1; D might be TRBD1 or TRBD2, each matching 5 bases. Germline V gives CDR1 SGHTA, CDR2 FQGTGA. V was cut by 5 bases and J by 6 bases, with 11 bases left in between. This CDR3 spans 13 amino acids. CDR3 in amino acids: CASSGFGANEQFF. The CDR3 DNA is TGTGCCAGCAGCGGTTTCGGGGCCAATGAGCAGTTCTTC.

The chain employs TRBV27 and TRBJ2-7; 7 nucleotides match TRBD1. In germline, CDR1 is MNHEY, CDR2 SMNVEV (reference sequence). V trimming: 5 bases; J trimming: 3 bases; junction bases outside the gene matches: 13. CDR3 size: 16 residues. The CDR3 sequence: CASSTSRQGPIYEQYF. The CDR3 DNA sequence: TGTGCCAGCAGTACCTCACGACAGGGCCCCATCTACGAGCAGTACTTC.

This clonotype was seen repeatedly, ten times or more. The V and J genes are TRBV7-2 and TRBJ2-1; 9 bases agree with TRBD1. The CDR3 has 14 amino acids. Germline V CDR1 and CDR2: SGHTA, FQGNSA. V trimming: 5 bases; J trimming: 4 bases; junction bases outside the gene matches: 3. The chain's CDR3 is CASSPGQGYNEQFF. The CDR3 DNA reads as TGTGCCAGCAGCCCGGGACAGGGATACAATGAGCAGTTCTTC.

The genes are TRBV27 and TRBJ2-3; D tentatively reads TRBD1 or TRBD2 (5 bases each). V was pared by 5 bases and J by 3 bases, with 18 bases between. CDR3 size: 16 residues. CDR1 and CDR2 from the germline V gene are MNHEY and SMNVEV (reference sequence). CDR3 nucleotides: TGTGCCAGCAGTCCGCCGGGACCCCCCTCGACAGATACGCAGTATTTT. The encoded protein is CASSPPGPPSTDTQYF.

The chain has TRBV5-4 and TRBJ2-1; D unresolved. The ends were cut back, 6 bases at V and 9 bases at J, with 16 bases in the middle. CDR1 is SGHNT and CDR2 is YYREEE in the germline V gene (reference sequence). The CDR3 extends over 13 amino acids. The CDR3 DNA reads as TGTGCCAGCACCTATTCGTTCGGAAGTGAGCAGTTCTTC. It is translated as CASTYSFGSEQFF.

The chain combines TRBV6-2 or TRBV6-3 with TRBJ1-1; perhaps TRBD1 as D (6 bases). The V end lost 6 bases, the J end lost 1 base, and 9 bases lay between the germline ends. This CDR3 comprises 13 residues. From germline, CDR1 is MNHEY and CDR2 SVGEGT. CDR3 loop: CASSGTPNTEAFF. The CDR3 DNA is TGTGCCAGCAGCGGGACACCGAACACTGAAGCTTTCTTT.

This clonotype was recorded a few times. The rearrangement joins TRBV12-3 or TRBV12-4 to TRBJ1-6, with 7 bases aligning to TRBD1. This CDR3 has 16 amino acids. Losses at the gene ends were 5 bases for V and 0 bases for J; bases not matched to a gene: 4. This CDR3 is CASSMGQHSYNSPLHF. The CDR3 bases are TGTGCCAGCAGTATGGGACAGCACTCCTATAATTCACCCCTCCACTTT.

This clonotype was seen more than once but under ten times. The V gene is TRBV28, the J gene TRBJ2-7; D perhaps matches TRBD2 (6 bases). The CDR3 contains 14 residues. The V end lost 5 bases, the J end lost 4 bases, and 15 bases lay between the germline ends. Germline CDR1 is MDHEN and CDR2 is SYDVKM. CDR3 in DNA: TGTGCCAGCAGTAGCTCGGGAGAAGGGTACGAGCAGTACTTC. It is translated as CASSSSGEGYEQYF.

To note about this clonotype: A junction end diverges from the germline sequence, so it may reflect a read error. The chain combines TRBV7-9 with TRBJ2-2; a possible D gene is TRBD2 (5 bases). The CDR3 consists of 13 residues. From germline, CDR1 is SEHNR and CDR2 FQNEAQ (reference sequence). CDR3 sequence: CASSLVASGEMFF. CDR3 DNA: TGTGCCAGCAGCTTAGTAGCGTCCGGGGAGATGTTTTTT.

This clonotype was detected a few times. This chain links TRBV29-1 with TRBJ1-2; D unresolved. Germline CDR1 and CDR2: SQVTM and ANQGSEA. V was trimmed by 2 bases and J by 4 bases, leaving 5 bases between them. The CDR3 consists of 11 residues. The CDR3 region has the DNA TGCAGCGTTGAAAATGGCTATGGCTACACCTTC. Amino acids: CSVENGYGYTF.

This clonotype occurred many times. The chain links TRBV7-2 to TRBJ2-7; 7 bases are shared with TRBD2. The CDR3 runs 16 residues. Trimming removed 4 bases from V and 2 bases from J; junction bases left unmatched: 11. Germline V gene data show CDR1 as SGHTA and CDR2 as FQGNSA. CDR3 DNA: TGTGCCAGCAGCTACCCCTTAGCGGGTCTAGCCTACGAGCAGTACTTC. Protein product: CASSYPLAGLAYEQYF.